The subject of this entry is one T cell receptor beta chain. The data stem from a study of blood T cell repertoires in COVID-19. Profiled with immunoSEQ multiplex PCR; TCRdb holds only in-frame clones, not every one. The data hold around 170,000 clones, with approximately 83% observed a single time. This CDR3 is built from 19 residues. The chain has TRBV21-1 and TRBJ2-7; TRBD2 was called by the table and not checked on the DNA. TRBV21-1 is deemed a pseudogene. This TCR derives from a human donor in a cohort sampled during active COVID-19. The sample comprised peripheral blood. The chain's CDR3 is CASSKAGSTLTPASYEQYF. CDR3 DNA: TGTGCCAGCAGCAAAGCCGGGTCGACCCTAACCCCAGCTTCATACGAGCAGTACTTC.